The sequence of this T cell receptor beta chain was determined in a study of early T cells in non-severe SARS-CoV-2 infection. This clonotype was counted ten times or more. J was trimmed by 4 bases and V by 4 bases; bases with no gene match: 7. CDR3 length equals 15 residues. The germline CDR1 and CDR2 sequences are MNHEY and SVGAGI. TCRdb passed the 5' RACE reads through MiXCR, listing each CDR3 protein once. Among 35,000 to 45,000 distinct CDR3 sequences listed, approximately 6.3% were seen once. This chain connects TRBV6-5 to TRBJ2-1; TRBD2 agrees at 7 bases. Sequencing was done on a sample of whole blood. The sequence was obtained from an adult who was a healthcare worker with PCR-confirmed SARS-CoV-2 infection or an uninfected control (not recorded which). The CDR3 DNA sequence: TGTGCCAGCAGTTGGAGCCCAGCGGGGTACAATGAGCAGTTCTTC. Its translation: CASSWSPAGYNEQFF.